The TCR beta chain described here comes from a study of OX40 agonist ivuxolimab in advanced cancers. At the level of the study: Patients treated during dose escalation were battling hepatocellular carcinoma, melanoma, renal cell or head and neck cancer. Three dose-escalation patients had partial responses: one with hepatocellular carcinoma and two with cutaneous melanoma.

Generated by immunoSEQ multiplex PCR, the TCRdb table keeps only in-frame clones and is missing some. Among roughly 41,000 clones, around 87% were seen once, and the ten largest hold around 2.4%. Study-level results: Clonal expansion was seen in CD4+ and CD8+ blood T cells by week 6 at 0.1 to 3.0 mg/kg.

Note on this clone: No antigen is known for it. Its ends do not fully match the called genes, so a read error is possible.

This TCR was recovered from an adult with an advanced solid tumor such as melanoma, head and neck, liver or kidney cancer. The source was CD4+ or CD8+ T cells sorted from blood, collected in a trial of the OX40 agonist ivuxolimab.

The CDR3 reads CASSPRSNSPPHF. The CDR3 DNA follows: TGTGCCAGCAGCCCCCGGAGTAATTCACCCCCCCACTTT. The chain uses TRBV7-6 and TRBJ1-6; D not certain. CDR3 length equals 13 residues. Germline CDR1 SGHVS, CDR2 FNYEAQ. The entire variable domain, with the rest obtained from reference TRBV7-6 and TRBJ1-6, is as follows: GAGVSQSPRYKVTKRGQDVALRCDPISGHVSLYWYRQALGQGPEFLTYFNYEAQQDKSGLPNDRFSAERPEGSISTLTIQRTEQRDSAMYRCASSPRSNSPPHFGNGTRLTVT.